The TCR beta chain under discussion was sequenced for a study of T cell responses to AZD1222 COVID-19 vaccine. Clones were read by immunoSEQ multiplex PCR, and TCRdb kept only the in-frame ones, dropping some. The sample records approximately 120,000 clones, roughly 86% being singletons. Between the trimmed V and J ends, which lost 3 bases and 4 bases, there was a span of 18 bases. The CDR3 sequence is 16 residues long. Germline V gene sequence: CDR1 WNHNN, CDR2 SYGVQD (reference sequence). The V and J genes are TRBV10-1 and TRBJ2-5, with D perhaps TRBD1 or TRBD2 (5 bases each). The sequence was obtained from an adult who received the AZD1222 COVID-19 vaccine. The sample consisted of peripheral blood, taken 28 days after the second AZD1222 dose. The CDR3 DNA sequence: TGCGCCAGCAGTGACCCTCCGATGGGACCCGGAGAGACCCAGTACTTC. Translated: CASSDPPMGPGETQYF.